Sequencing of this T cell receptor beta chain was carried out in a study of blood T cells in healthy people across ages. A second PCR of about 7 to 12 cycles used a sample-barcoded 5' primer and a J-beta primer mix. TCRdb reprocessed the 5' RACE reads via MiXCR and lists one record per CDR3 protein. The sample lists nearly 800,000 distinct CDR3 sequences; 25% were seen once. This CDR3 contains 17 residues. Germline trimming cut 3 bases from V and 3 bases from J; bases unmatched to any gene: 13. Germline loops: CDR1 DFQATT, CDR2 SNEGSKA (reference sequence). This clonotype was observed a handful of times. These data were likewise used in another study, on T cells of mothers and their children.

This sequence joins TRBV20-1 and TRBJ2-3; TRBD2 aligns across 9 bases. The source material was blood. The TCR was taken from a boy between 5 and 17 years old in good health. The chain's CDR3 is CSASPELRGGFTDTQYF. In DNA form, the CDR3 reads TGCAGTGCTAGCCCCGAGTTGCGGGGGGGCTTTACAGATACGCAGTATTTT.